The rows below give T cell receptor beta chains drawn from one sample of a study of blood T cell repertoires in COVID-19. The data were produced by immunoSEQ multiplex PCR, yet TCRdb's version contains in-frame clones alone and is incomplete. This sample yields about 82,000 clones, of which about 86% are seen a single time; approximately 17% belongs to the top ten. The sample comprised peripheral blood. The source is a woman aged 60 to 75 with acute or convalescent COVID-19. Each CDR3 is given with its conserved first and last residue. A D gene is named only where the DNA matches it firmly. For some rows the clone size is stated as once, few or many, or as a class when expanded; others skip it.

j_call v_call cdr3_length clone_size d_call cdr3_aa cdr3_nt
TRBJ1-2 TRBV5-1 15 . . CASSWRANPNYGYTF TGCGCCAGCAGCTGGCGGGCCAACCCCAACTATGGCTACACCTTC
TRBJ1-3 TRBV4-3 17 few . CASSQDPGRSSGNTIYF TGCGCCAGCAGCCAAGACCCGGGAAGGAGCTCTGGAAACACCATATATTTT
TRBJ1-1 TRBV10-1 13 . . CASSENMNTEAFF TGCGCCAGCAGTGAAAACATGAACACTGAAGCTTTCTTT
TRBJ1-2 TRBV6-5 16 . . CASSYLDPGAPIGYTF TGTGCCAGCAGTTACTTGGACCCAGGGGCACCCATTGGCTACACCTTC
TRBJ2-1 TRBV6-2/TRBV6-3 15 . TRBD2 CASSQGLAGWGEQFF TGTGCCAGCAGCCAGGGACTAGCGGGTTGGGGTGAGCAGTTCTTC
TRBJ1-6 TRBV5-1 14 few . CATSSGAVDSPLHF TGCGCCACCTCCTCAGGGGCCGTAGATTCACCCCTCCACTTT
TRBJ1-1 TRBV6-6 16 once . CASRHFRTGLNTEAFF TGTGCCAGCAGGCATTTCAGAACAGGGCTGAACACTGAAGCTTTCTTT
TRBJ2-1 TRBV24-1 13 few . CAPRRTGDNEQFF TGTGCCCCACGTCGGACTGGAGACAATGAGCAGTTCTTC
TRBJ1-6 TRBV10-3 12 . . CAIEDQGGPLHF TGTGCCATCGAAGATCAGGGTGGCCCCCTCCACTTT
TRBJ2-3 TRBV3-1/TRBV3-2 12 . . CASSWEVDTQYF TGTGCCAGCAGCTGGGAGGTAGATACGCAGTATTTT
TRBJ2-5 TRBV5-1 17 once TRBD2 CASSWTLTSGARETQYF TGCGCCAGCAGCTGGACTCTGACTAGCGGGGCGCGAGAGACCCAGTACTTC
TRBJ2-7 TRBV30 16 once . CAWGPPVSTSSYEQYF TGTGCCTGGGGTCCCCCCGTTTCGACAAGCTCCTACGAGCAGTACTTC
TRBJ2-7 TRBV6-1 13 . TRBD1 CASSEGDSYEQYF TGTGCCAGCAGTGAGGGGGACAGCTACGAGCAGTACTTC
TRBJ2-1 TRBV7-2 15 . TRBD2 CASSATGTSYNEQFF TGTGCCAGCAGCGCTACCGGGACTAGTTACAATGAGCAGTTCTTC
TRBJ2-3 TRBV15 16 . TRBD1 CATSRVQTGGTDTQYF TGTGCCACCAGCAGAGTACAGACAGGGGGCACAGATACGCAGTATTTT
TRBJ1-2 TRBV9 15 few TRBD1 CASSVWDRGQSGYTF TGTGCCAGCAGCGTGTGGGACAGGGGGCAAAGTGGCTACACCTTC
TRBJ1-6 TRBV12-5 15 . . CASGSRDTDNSPLHF TGTGCTAGTGGTTCCCGGGACACGGATAATTCACCCCTCCACTTT
TRBJ1-4 TRBV6-5 16 . TRBD1 CASSYGSGGLGEKLFF TGTGCCAGCAGTTATGGTTCAGGGGGATTAGGTGAAAAACTGTTTTTT
TRBJ2-4 TRBV11-3 14 . TRBD1 CASGEGQGKNIQYF TGTGCCAGCGGCGAAGGACAGGGGAAAAACATTCAGTACTTC
TRBJ2-5 TRBV23-1 18 . TRBD2 CASSHGLAGARYQETQYF TGCGCCAGCAGTCACGGGCTAGCGGGGGCCAGGTACCAAGAGACCCAGTACTTC
TRBJ2-1 TRBV3-1/TRBV3-2 15 . . CASSRGQTLYNEQFF TGTGCCAGCAGCCGAGGACAGACACTTTACAATGAGCAGTTCTTC
TRBJ2-7 TRBV19 11 . . CASGASYEQYF TGTGCCAGTGGAGCCTCCTACGAGCAGTACTTC
TRBJ1-3 TRBV20-1 16 . TRBD1 CSASRDRRNSGNTIYF TGCAGTGCTAGTCGGGACAGAAGGAACTCTGGAAACACCATATATTTT
TRBJ2-7 TRBV5-1 14 . TRBD1 CASSPGQGAYEQYF TGCGCCAGCAGCCCTGGACAGGGGGCCTACGAGCAGTACTTC
TRBJ1-2 TRBV19 12 . . CASTTGSFGYTF TGTGCCAGTACCACAGGGTCGTTCGGCTACACCTTC
TRBJ2-3 TRBV29-1 17 once . CSVAGQAREGGTDTQYF TGCAGCGTTGCTGGACAGGCCCGGGAGGGAGGCACAGATACGCAGTATTTT
TRBJ2-1 TRBV4-3 17 . TRBD1 CASSQDFGSGTDNEQFF TGCGCCAGCAGCCAAGATTTTGGGTCCGGGACAGACAATGAGCAGTTCTTC
TRBJ2-5 TRBV11-2 14 . TRBD2 CASSLALAGETQYF TGTGCCAGCAGCTTAGCCCTAGCGGGAGAGACCCAGTACTTC
TRBJ2-5 TRBV7-7 16 . TRBD2 CASSLAGGGAGETQYF TGTGCTAGCAGCTTAGCTGGCGGGGGGGCCGGAGAGACCCAGTACTTC
TRBJ1-4 TRBV11-2 15 . . CASSPPEGRGEKLFF TGTGCCAGCAGCCCACCGGAGGGTCGGGGTGAAAAACTGTTTTTT
TRBJ2-2 TRBV21-1 17 . . CASSKAQRTGIAGELFF TGTGCCAGCAGCAAAGCGCAAAGGACAGGAATCGCCGGGGAGCTGTTTTTT
TRBJ1-1 TRBV7-3 15 . . CASSPSGGGHTEAFF TGTGCCAGCAGCCCGAGTGGGGGCGGGCACACTGAAGCTTTCTTT
TRBJ2-1 TRBV7-2 19 . TRBD2 CASSSPRTSGARSYNEQFF TGTGCCAGCAGCTCTCCTCGGACTAGCGGGGCCCGCTCCTACAATGAGCAGTTCTTC
TRBJ1-1 TRBV29-1 13 . . CSVEDRRGTEAFF TGCAGCGTTGAAGATCGCAGGGGCACTGAAGCTTTCTTT
TRBJ2-7 TRBV12-3/TRBV12-4 13 . . CASSFSSSYEQYF TGTGCCAGCAGTTTTAGCAGCTCCTACGAGCAGTACTTC
TRBJ2-1 TRBV11-3 13 . . CASSSLLDNEQFF TGTGCCAGCAGCTCCCTACTAGACAATGAGCAGTTCTTC
TRBJ1-2 TRBV5-1 14 . . CASSLETDYYGYTF TGCGCCAGCAGCTTGGAGACGGACTACTATGGCTACACCTTC
TRBJ2-5 TRBV30 15 . TRBD2 CAWSVLAGPEETQYF TGTGCCTGGAGTGTCCTAGCGGGTCCCGAAGAGACCCAGTACTTC
TRBJ1-5 TRBV7-9 16 . . CASSSPKGGANQPQHF TGTGCCAGCAGCTCCCCCAAAGGAGGGGCTAATCAGCCCCAGCATTTT
TRBJ2-5 TRBV5-1 11 . . CASSRSETQYF TGCGCCAGCAGCCGGAGTGAGACCCAGTACTTC
TRBJ2-3 TRBV27 13 . . CASSFQGTDTQYF TGTGCCAGCAGTTTTCAGGGCACAGATACGCAGTATTTT
TRBJ2-6 TRBV29-1 14 . . CSVDSESGANVLTF TGCAGCGTTGATTCCGAGTCTGGGGCCAACGTCCTGACTTTC
TRBJ1-2 TRBV6-4 13 . . CASSGSGRDGYTF TGTGCCAGCAGTGGCTCAGGGCGGGATGGCTACACCTTC
TRBJ1-3 TRBV7-2 14 . TRBD1 CASGQGFSGNTIYF TGTGCCAGCGGACAGGGCTTCTCTGGAAACACCATATATTTT
TRBJ1-1 TRBV6-5 14 . . CASRPGQASTEAFF TGTGCCAGCAGACCCGGACAAGCGAGCACTGAAGCTTTCTTT
TRBJ1-6 TRBV5-5 15 . . CASSPAGSYNSPLHF TGTGCCAGCAGCCCCGCGGGCTCCTATAATTCACCCCTCCACTTT
TRBJ2-7 TRBV6-5 16 few . CASSYSSSQLTYEQYF TGTGCCAGCAGTTACTCGAGTTCACAGTTAACCTACGAGCAGTACTTC
TRBJ2-1 TRBV4-2 15 . TRBD2 CATSVTSGGGNEQFF TGTGCCACCTCGGTGACTAGCGGGGGAGGGAATGAGCAGTTCTTC
TRBJ2-7 TRBV11-2 17 once TRBD2 CASSLGGTSGIYYEQYF TGTGCCAGCAGCTTAGGAGGGACTAGCGGGATCTACTACGAGCAGTACTTC
TRBJ2-3 TRBV29-1 15 once . CSVEGGGRSTDTQYF TGCAGCGTTGAAGGGGGGGGGCGCTCCACAGATACGCAGTATTTT
TRBJ1-2 TRBV5-1 18 . TRBD1 CASSFGGTGSFLEYGYTF TGCGCCAGCAGCTTCGGTGGGACAGGGTCGTTCCTGGAGTATGGCTACACCTTC
TRBJ2-5 TRBV18 14 . TRBD1 CASSDRLYQETQYF TGTGCCAGCTCGGACAGGCTGTACCAAGAGACCCAGTACTTC
TRBJ2-3 TRBV7-7 15 . TRBD2 CASSLAPGGADTQYF TGTGCTAGCAGCTTAGCGCCTGGGGGGGCAGATACGCAGTATTTT
TRBJ1-1 TRBV9 11 . . CASSSGQPAFF TGTGCCAGCAGCTCCGGACAGCCAGCTTTCTTT